These 7 T cell receptor beta chains share one sample of origin, sequenced in a study of blood T cells in healthy people across ages. A sample-barcoded 5' primer and a J-beta primer mix were used in a second PCR of roughly 6 to 12 cycles. TCRdb called the 5' RACE reads again in MiXCR, with one record for every CDR3 protein. The repertoire consists of some 1.7 million distinct CDR3 sequences, with approximately 30% occurring once and the leading ten covering roughly 8%. The specimen sequenced was blood. These receptors came from a woman aged 25 to 39 in good health.

The gene calls are TRBV7-9 and TRBJ1-1; the D gene is possibly TRBD1 (5 bases). V was pared by 5 bases and J by 4 bases, with 20 bases between. The CDR3 sequence is 16 residues long. Per germline, CDR1 SEHNR and CDR2 FQNEAQ (reference sequence). CDR3: CASSTRGGGRTTEAFF. CDR3 DNA: TGTGCCAGCAGCACTCGCGGCGGGGGGAGGACCACTGAAGCTTTCTTT.

The genes are TRBV12-3 or TRBV12-4 and TRBJ1-1; 7 bases fit TRBD1. The length of the CDR3 is 15 residues. V lost 4 bases to trimming and J lost 1 base; unmatched junction nucleotides: 6. CDR3 in DNA: TGTGCCAGCAGTTCCTGGACAGGACGGAACACTGAAGCTTTCTTT. This translates into CASSSWTGRNTEAFF.

This clonotype was seen at least ten times. The chain combines TRBV10-1 with TRBJ2-5; possible D gene TRBD1, 6 bases. CDR1 and CDR2 from the germline V gene are WNHNN and SYGVQD (reference sequence). The CDR3 loop spans 13 amino acids. V dropped 8 bases and J dropped 7 bases, with 17 bases sitting between them. The CDR3 is CASGSQGKGTQYF. The CDR3 region has the DNA TGCGCCAGCGGGAGCCAGGGGAAAGGGACCCAGTACTTC.

This clonotype is a singleton in its sample. Sequence at one end of the junction differs from germline and may be a read error. V is TRBV28 and J is TRBJ1-5; D gene unclear. Germline V gene data show CDR1 as MDHEN and CDR2 as SYDVKM. The CDR3 consists of 15 residues. CDR3 sequence: CASSLTAEIYHPQHF. The CDR3 DNA reads TGTGCCAGCAGTTTAACGGCGGAAATATATCACCCCCAGCATTTT.

There are many counts of this clonotype. The rearrangement links TRBV20-1 to TRBJ2-5, with TRBD2 matching 7 bases. The junction had 9 bases not matched to a gene; V was cut back by 6 bases and J by 5 bases. CDR1 is DFQATT, CDR2 SNEGSKA, per germline (reference sequence). The CDR3 consists of 13 residues. The CDR3 DNA reads TGCAGTGCCACTACCGGGACTACTGAGACCCAGTACTTC. It encodes CSATTGTTETQYF.

The J gene is TRBJ2-3, the V gene TRBV18; D gene uncertain. From germline, CDR1 is KGHSH and CDR2 LQKENI. Deletions cut 2 bases from V and 1 base from J, with 7 bases between. This CDR3 has 14 amino acids. The CDR3 sequence: CASSPMGGTDTQYF. The CDR3 DNA sequence: TGTGCCAGCTCACCAATGGGCGGCACAGATACGCAGTATTTT.

This clonotype appeared a few times. The chain joins TRBV12-3 or TRBV12-4 to TRBJ2-1, with 12 bases lining up with TRBD2. The CDR3 contains 15 residues. V dropped 6 bases and J dropped 9; count of bases not matched to a gene: 9. The CDR3 DNA sequence: TGTGCCAGCAGCCCGGCTAGCGGGGGGGCGAGTGAGCAGTTCTTC. It is translated as CASSPASGGASEQFF.